These 20 T cell receptor beta chains were all obtained from the same sample, sequenced in a study of cytomegalovirus exposure and HLA in healthy donors (dated by TCRdb to 2015 to 2018). Library method: the immunoSEQ multiplex PCR assay. The multiplex PCR relied on a mix of 60 forward primers for TCR Vbeta segments and 13 reverse primers for TCR Jbeta segments. In TCRdb, the immuneACCESS table is reduced to in-frame sequences with V and J assigned. These tables do not hold every clone; where another copy was compared, an unresolved V gene accounts for under half, and the others remain unexplained. Here the sample has around 150,000 clones; roughly 80% occur a single time. The ten largest make up about 11% of the sample. Sample: PBMCs. These receptors all come from a young man in good health and CMV-seropositive.

V and J are TRBV6-5 and TRBJ2-3; 9 nucleotides agree with TRBD2. The V gene's germline CDR1 is MNHEY and CDR2 SVGAGI. The CDR3 is 13 residues long. Trimming removed 2 bases from V and 9 bases from J; junction bases left unmatched: 3. DNA for the CDR3: TGTGCCAGCAGTTACGAAGCGGGAGGCACGCAGTATTTT. Translating it yields CASSYEAGGTQYF.

V usage is TRBV5-6 and J usage is TRBJ1-3; 10 positions match TRBD1. After removal of 3 bases from V and 9 bases from J, the junction contained 12 bases not matched to a gene. Looked up from germline, CDR1 is SGHDT and CDR2 is YYEEEE. The CDR3 is 16 residues long. CDR3 protein: CASSWGMGQGFGTIYF. CDR3 nucleotides: TGTGCCAGCAGCTGGGGTATGGGACAGGGGTTCGGCACCATATATTTT.

The rearrangement joins TRBV5-5 to TRBJ1-2; no definite D call. Germline V gives CDR1 SGHKS, CDR2 YYEKEE (reference sequence). This CDR3 has 14 amino acids. V lost 0 bases, J lost 1 base, and 7 bases lay in between. CDR3 amino acids: CASSLGLHNYGYTF. Written as DNA, the CDR3 is TGTGCCAGCAGCTTGGGACTCCATAACTATGGCTACACCTTC. Using reference TRBV5-5 and TRBJ1-2 for the parts outside the CDR3, the full variable domain is DAGVTQSPTHLIKTRGQQVTLRCSPISGHKSVSWYQQVLGQGPQFIFQYYEKEERGRGNFPDRFSARQFPNYSSELNVNALLLGDSALYLCASSLGLHNYGYTFGSGTRLTVV.

The chain links TRBV5-1 to TRBJ2-1, with D possibly matching TRBD1 (6 bases). Germline assignment: CDR1 SGHRS and CDR2 YFSETQ. This CDR3 region has 18 residues. Trimming shortened V by 0 bases and J by 0 bases, and 16 bases separated the two germline ends. CDR3 coding DNA: TGCGCCAGCAGCTTGGTTTCAGGGGCCGATAGCTCCTACAATGAGCAGTTCTTC. Protein: CASSLVSGADSSYNEQFF.

The V call is TRBV5-1, the J call TRBJ2-3, with D possibly being TRBD2 (5 bases). Germline-derived CDR1 and CDR2 are SGHRS and YFSETQ. The V and J ends lost 5 bases and 5 bases respectively, with 9 bases between them. The CDR3 has 12 amino acids. In DNA form, the CDR3 reads TGCGCCAGCAGAGAAACTAGAGATACGCAGTATTTT. As protein: CASRETRDTQYF.

This chain connects TRBV19 to TRBJ2-7, with 8 bases fitting TRBD1. The CDR3 covers 17 residues. The J segment lost 0 bases and the V segment lost 5 bases, leaving 12 bases of the junction unmatched. Germline CDR1 and CDR2: LNHDA and SQIVND (reference sequence). CDR3 in amino acids: CASSARTRTGTSYEQYF. In DNA form, the CDR3 reads TGTGCCAGTAGTGCCAGGACTCGGACAGGGACCTCCTACGAGCAGTACTTC.

V gene TRBV10-3 combines with J gene TRBJ1-2; TRBD1 might be the D (6 bases). Looked up from germline, CDR1 is ENHRY and CDR2 is SYGVKD. V was trimmed by 0 bases and J by 4 bases, leaving 12 bases between them. This CDR3 is built from 15 residues. CDR3 residues: CAISESAGAGYGYTF. Written as DNA, the CDR3 is TGTGCCATCAGTGAGTCGGCGGGGGCTGGCTATGGCTACACCTTC.

The CDR3 nucleotides are TGTGCCTGGAGCCCAGACAGGGGGGCCACTGAAGCTTTCTTT. This encodes CAWSPDRGATEAFF. The V and J genes are TRBV30 and TRBJ1-1; TRBD1 matches at 9 bases. V was clipped by 3 bases and J by 4 bases; unmatched bases: 6. Looked up from germline, CDR1 is GTSNPN and CDR2 is SVGIG (reference sequence). The length of the CDR3 is 14 residues.

The chain uses TRBV7-8 and TRBJ2-7, with 16 bases matching TRBD2. CDR1 is SGHVS and CDR2 is FQNEAQ in the germline V gene. The trim removed 5 bases at V and 2 bases at J, leaving 9 bases unmatched. The CDR3 is 18 amino acids. This chain's CDR3 is CASSGQGTSGRAAYEQYF. The CDR3 coding sequence is TGTGCCAGCAGCGGACAAGGGACTAGCGGGAGGGCCGCCTACGAGCAGTACTTC.

The chain employs TRBV21-1 and TRBJ2-1; TRBD2 reflects the table's D call only, with no check against the DNA. TRBV21-1 is a documented pseudogene. This CDR3 region has 16 residues. This CDR3 reads CASSKRACHSPNEQFF. In nucleotides, the CDR3 is TGTGCCAGCAGCAAACGAGCGTGCCACTCTCCCAATGAGCAGTTCTTC.

Only a few counts were recorded for this clone. The chain links TRBV29-1 to TRBJ2-7; TRBD2 aligns across 7 bases. The CDR3 is made up of 13 amino acids. V trimming: 5 bases; J trimming: 3 bases; junction bases outside the gene matches: 7. Germline loops: CDR1 SQVTM, CDR2 ANQGSEA. CDR3 sequence (DNA): TGCAGCGTTACCGGGAGGCGGGTCTACGAGCAGTACTTC. Translating it yields CSVTGRRVYEQYF.

The J gene is TRBJ1-2, the V gene TRBV2; 10 nucleotides line up with TRBD1. Germline V gene sequence: CDR1 SNHLY, CDR2 FYNNEI. The CDR3 has 13 amino acids. Trimming removed 11 bases from V and 11 bases from J; junction bases left unmatched: 14. The CDR3, as DNA: TGTGCCTCACGCTGGGGACAGGGGCTTTCTTACACCTTC. This sequence encodes CASRWGQGLSYTF.

This clone was seen a single time. This chain uses TRBV30 with TRBJ1-1, with 8 positions matching TRBD1. V gave up 4 bases and J gave up 10 bases; unmatched junction bases: 14. From germline, CDR1 is GTSNPN and CDR2 SVGIG (reference sequence). CDR3 length: 14 amino acids. The CDR3 sequence: CAWNGPGGALRAFF. For the CDR3, the DNA is TGTGCCTGGAATGGACCAGGGGGCGCTCTCCGAGCTTTCTTT.

This chain links TRBV7-8 with TRBJ2-6; 8 bases line up with TRBD2. The CDR3 has 15 amino acids. J gave up 9 bases and V 7 bases, and 11 bases lay outside the gene matches. In germline, CDR1 is SGHVS, CDR2 FQNEAQ. CDR3 nucleotides: TGTGCCAGCACCGGGGGGGCTCGTACCCTCAACGTCCTGACTTTC. It codes for CASTGGARTLNVLTF.

This sequence joins TRBV5-1 and TRBJ2-2; no definite D call. CDR3 size: 15 residues. CDR1 is SGHRS, CDR2 YFSETQ, per germline. The ends were cut back, 4 bases at V and 0 bases at J, with 10 bases in the middle. The CDR3 DNA reads TGCGCCAGCAGCCGCGCGGTGGCGAACACCGGGGAGCTGTTTTTT. Its translation is CASSRAVANTGELFF.

This rearrangement joins TRBV5-4 to TRBJ2-7, with 8 positions matching TRBD1. Germline-derived CDR1 and CDR2 are SGHNT and YYREEE (reference sequence). Losses at the gene ends were 4 bases for V and 2 bases for J; bases not matched to a gene: 8. The CDR3 consists of 15 residues. The CDR3 is CASSLGTGATYEQYF. The DNA for the CDR3 is TGTGCCAGCAGCCTTGGGACAGGTGCTACCTACGAGCAGTACTTC. The full variable domain, in which reference TRBV5-4 and TRBJ2-7 provide the parts outside the CDR3, is ETGVTQSPTHLIKTRGQQVTLRCSSQSGHNTVSWYQQALGQGPQFIFQYYREEENGRGNFPPRFSGLQFPNYSSELNVNALELDDSALYLCASSLGTGATYEQYFGPGTRLTVT.

This rearrangement joins TRBV7-9 to TRBJ1-1; D remains ambiguous. The CDR3 sequence is 14 residues long. V lost 3 bases, J lost 4 bases, and 12 bases lay in between. The germline V gene encodes CDR1 SEHNR and CDR2 FQNEAQ (reference sequence). Written as DNA, the CDR3 is TGTGCCAGCAGCTTGGGCCCCGTAGGCACTGAAGCTTTCTTT. Protein: CASSLGPVGTEAFF. Based on the CDR3 plus reference TRBV7-9 and TRBJ1-1, the full variable domain is DTGVSQNPRHKITKRGQNVTFRCDPISEHNRLYWYRQTLGQGPEFLTYFQNEAQLEKSRLLSDRFSAERPKGSFSTLEIQRTEQGDSAMYLCASSLGPVGTEAFFGQGTRLTVV.

This chain connects TRBV5-3 to TRBJ2-7, with D possibly being TRBD2 (7 bases). TRBV5-3 is marked as an open reading frame, function uncertain. CDR3 length: 12 residues. The V gene lost 10 bases and the J gene lost 2 bases, with 13 bases spanning the gap. The CDR3, as DNA: TGTGCCGGGGGGGCGGGAGCCTACGAGCAGTACTTC. This gives the protein CAGGAGAYEQYF.

The chain joins TRBV30 to TRBJ1-1, with 8 nucleotides matching TRBD1. Germline V lookup: CDR1 GTSNPN, CDR2 SVGIG (reference sequence). V gave up 3 bases and J gave up 3 bases; unmatched junction bases: 9. This CDR3 region has 15 residues. This CDR3 is CAWRNSPGGHTEAFF. The CDR3 DNA reads as TGTGCCTGGAGAAACTCGCCAGGGGGCCACACTGAAGCTTTCTTT. Supplemented by reference TRBV30 and TRBJ1-1, the full variable domain reads SQTIHQWPATLVQPVGSPLSLECTVEGTSNPNLYWYRQAAGRGLQLLFYSVGIGQISSEVPQNLSASRPQDRQFILSSKKLLLSDSGFYLCAWRNSPGGHTEAFFGQGTRLTVV.

A single count supports this clone. V and J are TRBV11-3 and TRBJ2-1; TRBD1 aligns across 10 bases. The trim removed 5 bases at V and 8 bases at J, leaving 6 bases unmatched. This CDR3 has 14 amino acids. Germline CDR1 SGHNT, CDR2 YENEEA. CDR3 residues: CASSRPGQGYEQFF. The DNA of the CDR3 is TGTGCCAGCAGCAGACCGGGACAGGGGTATGAGCAGTTCTTC.